This passage covers 8 T cell receptor beta chains from one sample sequenced in a study of cytomegalovirus exposure and HLA in healthy donors. PCR amplification relied on 60 Vbeta primers (plus 13 Jbeta primers). Clones were read by immunoSEQ multiplex PCR, and TCRdb kept only the in-frame ones, dropping some. The sample contains over 100,000 clones, approximately 82% of which appear only once. Source material: PBMCs. These receptors were collected from a man aged 25 to 40 in good health and CMV-seropositive.

The chain recombines TRBV5-4 with TRBJ1-1; possible D gene TRBD1, 5 bases. The CDR3 is 13 amino acids. Germline loops: CDR1 SGHNT, CDR2 YYREEE (reference sequence). V lost 4 bases and J 5 bases, leaving 12 bases between the germline ends. The chain's CDR3 is CASSRPRGTEAFF. Here the CDR3 DNA reads TGTGCCAGCAGCCGCCCAAGGGGAACTGAAGCTTTCTTT. Filled out from reference TRBV5-4 and TRBJ1-1, the complete variable domain reads ETGVTQSPTHLIKTRGQQVTLRCSSQSGHNTVSWYQQALGQGPQFIFQYYREEENGRGNFPPRFSGLQFPNYSSELNVNALELDDSALYLCASSRPRGTEAFFGQGTRLTVV.

A single count supports this clone. The rearrangement joins TRBV6-1 to TRBJ1-4, with TRBD1 matching over 9 bases. Germline loops: CDR1 MNHNS, CDR2 SASEGT. The CDR3 runs to 14 residues. Trimming at V came to 7 bases and at J to 6 bases, leaving 6 bases not matched to a gene. CDR3 region: CASIRDRVHEKLFF. The CDR3 DNA follows: TGTGCCAGCATTCGGGACAGGGTTCATGAAAAACTGTTTTTT.

The V gene is TRBV5-6, the J gene TRBJ1-2, with a tentative D call TRBD1 (5 bases). The CDR3 is made up of 13 amino acids. V lost 0 bases to trimming and J lost 4 bases, with 7 bases between them. CDR1 SGHDT and CDR2 YYEEEE come from the germline V gene. This CDR3 is CASSLDQGYGYTF. Written as DNA, the CDR3 is TGTGCCAGCAGCTTGGACCAGGGCTATGGCTACACCTTC.

This rearrangement joins TRBV5-1 to TRBJ1-2, with 7 bases that match TRBD1. CDR3 length equals 15 residues. The V gene end was trimmed by 2 bases and the J gene end by 8 bases; junction bases not matched to a gene: 12. The germline gives CDR1 SGHRS, CDR2 YFSETQ. The CDR3, as DNA: TGCGCCAGCAGCTTACTCTCCGGGACAGATATGGGCTACACCTTC. Its translation is CASSLLSGTDMGYTF.

This clone has only a few counts. The genes are TRBV27 and TRBJ1-3, with D possibly TRBD1 on 6 matching bases. The V gene lost 6 bases and the J gene lost 0 bases, with 15 bases spanning the gap. The germline V gene encodes CDR1 MNHEY and CDR2 SMNVEV (reference sequence). CDR3 length equals 16 residues. CDR3 region: CASSQATGLSGNTIYF. The DNA of the CDR3 is TGTGCCAGCAGCCAAGCGACAGGTCTCTCTGGAAACACCATATATTTT.

V and J are TRBV6-5 and TRBJ2-3, with 7 bases fitting TRBD2. This CDR3 region has 14 residues. CDR1 is MNHEY and CDR2 is SVGAGI in the germline V gene. V shed 3 bases and J 9 bases; nucleotides not matched to a gene: 9. The CDR3 is CASSYRQTSTTQYF. The CDR3, as DNA: TGTGCCAGCAGTTATCGCCAGACTAGCACGACGCAGTATTTT.

This sequence joins TRBV19 and TRBJ1-1; perhaps TRBD1 as D (6 bases). The germline gives CDR1 LNHDA, CDR2 SQIVND (reference sequence). The ends were cut back, 4 bases at V and 6 bases at J, with 9 bases in the middle. There are 12 residues in the CDR3. CDR3: CASSRYRAEAFF. CDR3 coding DNA: TGTGCCAGTAGTAGATACAGGGCTGAAGCTTTCTTT.

The chain has TRBV5-1 and TRBJ1-5; TRBD1 agrees at 9 bases. The CDR3 loop spans 15 amino acids. Germline CDR1 SGHRS, CDR2 YFSETQ. V trimming: 0 bases; J trimming: 4 bases; junction bases outside the gene matches: 2. The CDR3 spells CASSLGQGENQPQHF. The CDR3 DNA is TGCGCCAGCAGCTTGGGACAGGGGGAAAATCAGCCCCAGCATTTT.